Described below is a single T cell receptor (beta chain) sequence and its context. Its antigen is unidentified. Germline V gives CDR1 SGDLS, CDR2 YYNGEE. V was clipped by 0 bases and J by 3 bases; unmatched bases: 5. The CDR3 contains 15 residues. The sample is drawn from a study of T cell responses to AZD1222 COVID-19 vaccine. Points from the study as a whole: Spike-wide vaccine-associated CD4 TCRs dominated at 160-218 and 743-854. AZD1222 recipients seropositive at baseline numbered only six or seven. Clonal diversity was possibly underestimated, and white British individuals and females predominated among donors. After two AZD1222 doses, spike-specific TCR breadth and depth rose versus day 0.

Sequenced by immunoSEQ multiplex PCR; TCRdb stores in-frame clones only, minus some. The sample records 90,000 to 110,000 clones, around 90% being singletons. This TCR came from an adult in good health. V usage is TRBV9 and J usage is TRBJ2-7; 8 bases fit TRBD1. Sample: peripheral blood, taken on day 0 of AZD1222 vaccination. In nucleotides, the CDR3 is TGTGCCAGCAGCGTAGGGGGACAGGCCCACTACGAGCAGTACTTC. Protein sequence: CASSVGGQAHYEQYF. The whole variable domain, remainder taken from reference TRBV9 and TRBJ2-7, is DSGVTQTPKHLITATGQRVTLRCSPRSGDLSVYWYQQSLDQGLQFLIQYYNGEERAKGNILERFSAQQFPDLHSELNLSSLELGDSALYFCASSVGGQAHYEQYFGPGTRLTVT.